This TCR beta chain is from a study of blood T cell repertoires in COVID-19. About the research overall: The United States, Italy and Spain were the sources of the acute and convalescent COVID-19 samples. T cells, B-cell-depleted T cells, or PBMCs provided the cDNA or gDNA that served as material.

Germline CDR1 is LGHNA and CDR2 is YSLEER. V lost 0 bases to trimming and J lost 3 bases, with 11 bases between them. The CDR3 has 16 residues. Per the original methods: From reference gene primer amplification, estimates of nucleated cell counts were derived. TCRdb's copy holds only in-frame clones and misses some; the assay was immunoSEQ multiplex PCR. From that table come the V and J calls and clone size; the DNA was used to work out D and trimming. Among about 340,000 clones, around four fifths were seen once, and the ten largest hold 2.5% to 3%. The chain joins TRBV4-3 to TRBJ2-2; no definite D call. The sample was peripheral blood. The receptor comes from a man aged 25 to 40 with active or convalescent COVID-19. The CDR3 region is CASSQDLSTDTGELFF. CDR3 bases: TGCGCCAGCAGCCAAGATCTAAGCACTGACACCGGGGAGCTGTTTTTT.